The rows below give T cell receptor beta chains drawn from one sample of a study of T-cell memory formation after mild COVID-19. One entry per CDR3 protein, called by TCRdb with MiXCR from the 5' RACE reads. The sample has 280,000 or so distinct CDR3 sequences, under 8.5% seen once. The material sequenced was PBMCs or a T cell subset sorted from them (not recorded which). These TCRs come from a man aged 18 to 30 who had mild COVID-19 (a few samples of this study predate the infection). Cell type and time point are not known. Each CDR3 is given with its conserved first and last residue. Fields, in order: CDR3 protein, CDR3 DNA, clone size, D gene, V gene, J gene. The D gene is left open where the match is weak. Clone size, where shown, is once, few, many, or a class for clones that have expanded.

CASGNGGAETQYF	TGTGCGAGCGGGAACGGCGGGGCAGAGACCCAGTACTTC	many	TRBD2	TRBV7-6	TRBJ2-5
CASSGAGGGETQYF	TGTGCCAGCAGTGGAGCGGGGGGGGGTGAGACCCAGTACTTC	NA	TRBD2	TRBV6-2/TRBV6-3	TRBJ2-5
CASSAQGYEQYF	TGTGCCAGCTCAGCCCAGGGGTACGAGCAGTACTTC	many	NA	TRBV18	TRBJ2-7
CASTPEGGYTEAFF	TGCGCCAGCACGCCGGAGGGGGGCTACACTGAAGCTTTCTTT	few	NA	TRBV5-1	TRBJ1-1
CSARDSDDRSQAFF	TGCAGTGCTAGAGATTCGGACGACCGAAGTCAAGCTTTCTTT	few	NA	TRBV20-1	TRBJ1-1
CASSPRDLRTDTQYF	TGTGCCAGCTCACCACGGGACCTTCGCACAGATACGCAGTATTTT	few	NA	TRBV18	TRBJ2-3
CSASSSRDRGGNYGYTF	TGCAGTGCTTCAAGCTCCCGGGACAGGGGCGGTAACTATGGCTACACCTTC	NA	TRBD1	TRBV20-1	TRBJ1-2
CASSLRGARANEQFF	TGTGCCAGCAGCTTACGGGGGGCCCGGGCCAATGAGCAGTTCTTC	few	NA	TRBV7-9	TRBJ2-1
CASSQVGGEQYF	TGCGCCAGCAGCCAAGTGGGGGGCGAGCAGTACTTC	few	NA	TRBV4-1	TRBJ2-7
CASSLIGGPGDEQYF	TGCGCCAGCAGCTTGATAGGGGGGCCCGGGGACGAGCAGTACTTC	many	NA	TRBV5-1	TRBJ2-7
CASSPDGIQGRTEAFF	TGTGCCAGCAGCCCCGACGGGATCCAGGGGAGGACTGAAGCTTTCTTT	NA	NA	TRBV7-2	TRBJ1-1
CASSPTAGGPGELFF	TGCGCCAGCAGCCCCACAGCGGGGGGACCCGGGGAGCTGTTTTTT	few	TRBD2	TRBV4-3	TRBJ2-2
CASRSQGYTGELFF	TGTGCCAGCAGATCCCAGGGGTACACCGGGGAGCTGTTTTTT	many	NA	TRBV7-3	TRBJ2-2
CSEVIRPLHF	TGCAGTGAGGTTATTCGCCCCCTCCACTTT	few	NA	TRBV20-1	TRBJ1-6
CATSREGAGGSYNEQFF	TGTGCCACCAGCAGAGAGGGAGCGGGGGGTTCCTACAATGAGCAGTTCTTC	few	TRBD2	TRBV15	TRBJ2-1
CASSDGSGANVLTF	TGTGCCAGCAGTGACGGATCTGGGGCCAACGTCCTGACTTTC	NA	NA	TRBV6-4	TRBJ2-6
CASSLSWDQPQHF	TGTGCCAGCAGCTTGTCCTGGGATCAGCCCCAGCATTTT	many	NA	TRBV5-6	TRBJ1-5
CASSQVGGINYGYTF	TGCGCCAGCAGCCAAGTGGGGGGTATCAACTATGGCTACACCTTC	many	NA	TRBV4-3	TRBJ1-2
CSASDIGSAGNTIYF	TGCAGTGCTAGCGATATAGGGTCCGCTGGAAACACCATATATTTT	NA	NA	TRBV20-1	TRBJ1-3
CASSLVRGAYSNEQFF	TGTGCCAGCAGCTTAGTTCGAGGGGCATACTCCAATGAGCAGTTCTTC	NA	NA	TRBV7-8	TRBJ2-1